This T cell receptor (beta chain) was captured in a study of blood T cells in healthy people across ages. This clonotype was recorded a few times. Using a J-beta primer mix together with a sample-barcoded 5' primer, a second PCR was run for roughly 7 to 11 cycles. Each cDNA was tagged by a template-switch adaptor containing 12 random nucleotides. TCRdb reprocessed the 5' RACE reads with MiXCR, giving one entry per CDR3 protein. The sample records over 300,000 distinct CDR3 sequences, about half being singletons. In germline, CDR1 is SGHTA, CDR2 FQGNSA. Losses at the gene ends were 5 bases for V and 4 bases for J; bases not matched to a gene: 7. This CDR3 has 14 residues.

The sample consisted of blood. The origin of this receptor is a man between 60 and 70 years old in good health. The J gene is TRBJ2-5, the V gene TRBV7-2, with 7 bases aligning to TRBD1. CDR3 loop: CASSRSGQRETQYF. The DNA for the CDR3 is TGTGCCAGCAGCCGCTCGGGACAGCGAGAGACCCAGTACTTC. Combining the CDR3 with reference TRBV7-2 and TRBJ2-5 gives the whole variable domain GAGVSQSPSNKVTEKGKDVELRCDPISGHTALYWYRQSLGQGLEFLIYFQGNSAPDKSGLPSDRFSAERTGGSVSTLTIQRTQQEDSAVYLCASSRSGQRETQYFGPGTRLLVL.